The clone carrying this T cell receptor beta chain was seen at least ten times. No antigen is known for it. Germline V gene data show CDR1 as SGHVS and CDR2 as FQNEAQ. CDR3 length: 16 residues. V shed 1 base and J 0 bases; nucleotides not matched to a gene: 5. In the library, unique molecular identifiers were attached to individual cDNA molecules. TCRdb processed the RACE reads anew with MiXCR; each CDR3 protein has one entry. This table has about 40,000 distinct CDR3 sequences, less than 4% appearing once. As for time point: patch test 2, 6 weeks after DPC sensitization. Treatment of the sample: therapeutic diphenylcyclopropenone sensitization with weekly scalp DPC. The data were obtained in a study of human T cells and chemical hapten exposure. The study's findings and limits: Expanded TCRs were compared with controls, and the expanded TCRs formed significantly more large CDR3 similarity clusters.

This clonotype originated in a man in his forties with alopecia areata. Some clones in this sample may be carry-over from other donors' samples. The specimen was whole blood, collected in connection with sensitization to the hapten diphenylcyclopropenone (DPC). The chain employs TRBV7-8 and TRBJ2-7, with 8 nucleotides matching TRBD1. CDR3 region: CASSLVSTGGSYEQYF. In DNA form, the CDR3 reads TGTGCCAGCAGCTTAGTTTCAACAGGGGGCTCCTACGAGCAGTACTTC.